This TCR beta chain derives from a study of T cell repertoires in cytomegalovirus infection. Study background: Public signatures in TCR beta pointed to CMV infection and matching HLA type. Study-level points and caveats: Accumulated public TCR beta family frequency recognized individuals carrying CMV together with the relevant HLA. In two of eight donors, the top clonotype was HLA-C-restricted CMV-specific.

TCRdb analysed the reads with MiXCR anew, one entry per CDR3 protein. In the table there are approximately 76,000 distinct CDR3 sequences, more than 3% of which are singletons. This CDR3 is 15 amino acids long. In germline, CDR1 is LNHDA, CDR2 SQIVND (reference sequence). Trimming took 4 bases from V and 0 from J, leaving 10 bases between them. This clonotype was counted at least ten times. The antigen is undetermined. V gene TRBV19 combines with J gene TRBJ1-3, with D hard to call. The specimen was PBMCs. This TCR derives from a human donor in good health (CMV status not recorded). Some clones in this sample may be carry-over from other donors' samples. The DNA of the CDR3 is TGTGCCAGTAGTACCGGACCTAGCTCTGGAAACACCATATATTTT. This gives the protein CASSTGPSSGNTIYF.